This TCR beta chain was sequenced during a study of quantifying T cell responses using KT2 cells. Study context: Reverse transcription used primers in the TCR alpha and beta constant regions.

This clonotype was recorded at least ten times. KT2, a clone with a known TCR, was spiked into unfractionated PBMC. Each cDNA got a UMI-containing oligo ligated at its 3' end. First-round PCR used four to five cycles and beta primers RC1.1 and RC1.2 covering TRBC1 and TRBC2. Separate processing of TCR alpha and beta chains began at the second PCR. MiXCR was run by TCRdb on the UMI-ligation and nested PCR reads, yielding one entry per CDR3 protein. Of more than 55,000 distinct CDR3 sequences in the sample, approximately 13% were seen once. V was cut by 3 bases and J by 1 base, with 12 bases left in between. Germline lookup yields CDR1 SQVTM and CDR2 ANQGSEA. This CDR3 has 14 amino acids.

The chain recombines TRBV29-1 with TRBJ1-1, with unresolved D. Material for sequencing was PBMCs spiked with cells of the T cell clone KT2. The sequence was collected from a human donor. CDR3 nucleotides: TGCAGCGTTGATGTAATTTACCCGAACACTGAAGCTTTCTTT. Translated: CSVDVIYPNTEAFF.